This T cell receptor beta chain was profiled in a study of post-analysis software for immune sequencing data (dated by TCRdb to about 2015). With regard to the full study: The recorded disease courses included relapsing-remitting, secondary progressive and progressive-relapsing multiple sclerosis, and some patients had no subtype annotation. The patient repertoires were set against eleven to twelve previously published healthy control repertoires from donors whose ages ranged from roughly 6 to 25 years. A subset of samples was prepared in parallel using single-end sample barcoding, then pooled and co-amplified after Illumina adapter ligation.

The CDR3 runs 20 amino acids, cysteine and phenylalanine included. The only DNA kept is the CDR3, 60 bases in frame from the first base. Trimmed from V: 0 bases; trimmed from J: 0 bases; junction bases lacking a gene match: 15. The germline V gene (reference sequence) supplies CDR1 DFQATT and CDR2 SNEGSKA. To demonstrate the VDJtools post-analysis software, TCR beta repertoires were profiled from the peripheral blood of 13 young patients with multiple sclerosis. Multiple sclerosis patients were children and adolescents aged about 6 to 15 years. Receptors were amplified or captured by PCR. Sequencing was carried out with an Illumina HiSeq 2500. To reduce PCR and sequencing biases, unique molecular identifiers were built into the TCR beta cDNA libraries. Per 1 to 10 million input T cells, approximately 500,000 cDNA molecules were obtained, such that each molecule approximated one T cell. The patient libraries were prepared and sequenced using the same protocol as the earlier healthy control dataset. Samples belonging to the same batch were prepared together, multiplexed and sequenced on a shared HiSeq lane. The source study handled its data this way. Raw barcoded reads were processed with MIGEC, and single-read molecular identifier groups were discarded before consensus assembly and CDR3 extraction. VDJtools was used for post-analysis of the clonotype tables, and diversity was normalized by down-sampling every dataset to the size of the smallest sample. To correct batch-related cross-sample contamination, repertoire overlap clustering matched CDR3 amino acid sequences but not nucleotide sequences. TCRdb applied fastp at Q25 and MiXCR to the public reads, then kept only in-frame beta chains. One record per CDR3 amino acid sequence lists the most common genes and DNA. None of the V and J calls come from the authors' own analysis; TCRdb made them. The sample records approximately 150,000 distinct CDR3 sequences, approximately 30% of which are singletons. Of the sample, roughly 1.6% falls within the top ten clones.

This clonotype was recorded many times. Its antigen is not yet known. Base qualities are missing; no much larger clone stands one base away. Overall results and qualifications from the work: When samples were clustered directly using the F measure, samples prepared in the same batch co-clustered strongly, which prompted a batch-effect correction. About 5 TRBV segments, including TRBV5-6, TRBV5-1 and TRBV20-1, were significantly more frequent in patients than controls. The control group was slightly older than the multiple sclerosis patient group. Significantly lower normalized Chao1 diversity was found in multiple sclerosis patients than in controls, suggesting substantial peripheral T-cell clonal expansion.

The specimen was blood. This sequence originates from a girl aged 5 to 17 with multiple sclerosis. This receptor chain uses TRBV20-1 and TRBJ1-4; 8 bases in between match TRBD1. The DNA is TGCAGTGCTAGAGATTTCTGGAGACAGGGGCCTCATGCAACTAATGAAAAACTGTTTTTT. Its protein product is CSARDFWRQGPHATNEKLFF.